This TCR beta chain was captured by sequencing in a study of cytomegalovirus exposure and HLA in healthy donors. Turning to this clone: What it binds is not known.

All donors participated as healthy donors of bone marrow. Donors counted as nominally healthy when sampled, yet unrecorded immune exposures were likely. V shed 5 bases and J 5 bases; nucleotides not matched to a gene: 9. From germline, CDR1 is MNHEY and CDR2 SMNVEV (reference sequence). The CDR3 extends over 16 amino acids. In the PCR, 60 Vbeta and 13 Jbeta primers were used. The method was immunoSEQ multiplex PCR; TCRdb's version includes in-frame clones alone and lacks a portion of them. This sample has some 140,000 clones, with around 77% found just once. Study results and caveats: The listing of 150 or so TCR beta chains classed them as cytomegalovirus-associated.

The sample taken for sequencing was PBMCs. The source of this sequence is a man between 50 and 59 years old in good health and CMV-seronegative. The gene calls are TRBV27 and TRBJ1-5; 10 bases line up with TRBD1. For the CDR3, the DNA is TGTGCCAGCAGTCCTAAGGGACAGGGGAAGCATCAGCCCCAGCATTTT. Translation gives CASSPKGQGKHQPQHF.